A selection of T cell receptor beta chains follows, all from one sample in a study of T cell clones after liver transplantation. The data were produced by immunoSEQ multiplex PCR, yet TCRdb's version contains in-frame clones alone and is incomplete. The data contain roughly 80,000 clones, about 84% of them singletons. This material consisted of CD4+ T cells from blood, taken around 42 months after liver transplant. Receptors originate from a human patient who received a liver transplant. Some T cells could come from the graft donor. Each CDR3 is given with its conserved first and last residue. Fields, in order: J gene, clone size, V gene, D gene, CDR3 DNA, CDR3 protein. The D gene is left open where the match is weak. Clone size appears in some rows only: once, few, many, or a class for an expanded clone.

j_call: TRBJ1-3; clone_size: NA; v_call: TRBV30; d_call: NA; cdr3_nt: TGTGCCTGGCAGGGGATTAACTCTGGAAACACCATATATTTT; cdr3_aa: CAWQGINSGNTIYF
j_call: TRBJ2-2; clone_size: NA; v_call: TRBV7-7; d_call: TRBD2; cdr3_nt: TGTGCTAGCAGCAAGGGACTAGCGGGAGTTAACACCGGGGAGCTGTTTTTT; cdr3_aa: CASSKGLAGVNTGELFF
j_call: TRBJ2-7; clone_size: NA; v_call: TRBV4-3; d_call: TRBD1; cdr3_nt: TGCGCCAGCAGTCGCGGGACAGGGGACTACGAGCAGTACTTC; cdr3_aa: CASSRGTGDYEQYF
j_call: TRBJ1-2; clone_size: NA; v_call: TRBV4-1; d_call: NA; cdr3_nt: TGCGCCAGCAGCCAAGATTCTGGCCGGATCCTCACCTTC; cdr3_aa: CASSQDSGRILTF
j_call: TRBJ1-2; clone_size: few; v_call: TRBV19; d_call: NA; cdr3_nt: TGTGCCAGTAGTATTCGGACAGCTCCTCAAGGGGGCTACACCTTC; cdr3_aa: CASSIRTAPQGGYTF
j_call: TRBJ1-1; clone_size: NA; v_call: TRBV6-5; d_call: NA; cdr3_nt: TGTGCCAGCAGTTACTCGATGACAGCGACTGAAGCTTTCTTT; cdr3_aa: CASSYSMTATEAFF
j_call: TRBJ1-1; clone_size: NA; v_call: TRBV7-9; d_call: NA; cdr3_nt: TGTGCCAGCAGCTTAAACAGGGACACTGAAGCTTTCTTT; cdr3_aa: CASSLNRDTEAFF
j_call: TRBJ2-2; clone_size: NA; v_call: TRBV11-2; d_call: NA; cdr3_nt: TGTGCCAGCAGCTTAGCGGTGGGGTACGCCGGGGAGCTGTTTTTT; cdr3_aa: CASSLAVGYAGELFF
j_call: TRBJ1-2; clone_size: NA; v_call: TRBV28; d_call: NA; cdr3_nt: TGTGCCTCCTCCCGGGGGAGGGTTGATCTCAATGGCTACACCTTC; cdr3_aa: CASSRGRVDLNGYTF
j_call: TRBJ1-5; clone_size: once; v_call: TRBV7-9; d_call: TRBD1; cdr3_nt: TGTGCCAGCGGCGGACAGGGGGCTGTTCAGCCCCAGCATTTT; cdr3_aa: CASGGQGAVQPQHF
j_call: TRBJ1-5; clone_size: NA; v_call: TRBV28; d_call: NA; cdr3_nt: TGTGCCAGCATCCCCATCTTCAGGGGTCGCAGCAATCAGCCCCAGCATTTT; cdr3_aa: CASIPIFRGRSNQPQHF
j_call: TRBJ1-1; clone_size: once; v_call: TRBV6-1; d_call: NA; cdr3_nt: TGTGCCAGCAGTGAACCCGGGATGAACACTGAAGCTTTCTTT; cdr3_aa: CASSEPGMNTEAFF
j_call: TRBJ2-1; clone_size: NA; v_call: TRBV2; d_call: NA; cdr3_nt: TGTGCCAGCACGATTTACAATGAGCAGTTCTTC; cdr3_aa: CASTIYNEQFF
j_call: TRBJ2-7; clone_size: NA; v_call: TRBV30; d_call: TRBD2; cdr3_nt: TGTGCCTGGAGTTCCCAAGCGGGAGCTTACGAGCAGTACTTC; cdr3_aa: CAWSSQAGAYEQYF
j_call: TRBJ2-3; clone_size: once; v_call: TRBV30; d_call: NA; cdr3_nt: TGTGCCTGGAGTGTATCCGGGACAGATACGCAGTATTTT; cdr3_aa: CAWSVSGTDTQYF
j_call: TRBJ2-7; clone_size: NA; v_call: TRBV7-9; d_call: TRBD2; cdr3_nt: TGTGCCAGCAGCTCCCCCCTAATGGGTAGAGCGGGAGATAACGAGCAGTACTTC; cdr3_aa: CASSSPLMGRAGDNEQYF
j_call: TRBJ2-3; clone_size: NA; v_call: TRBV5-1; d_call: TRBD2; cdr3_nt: TGCGCCAGCAGCTTGACGGCGGGAGACCGCACAGATACGCAGTATTTT; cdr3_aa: CASSLTAGDRTDTQYF
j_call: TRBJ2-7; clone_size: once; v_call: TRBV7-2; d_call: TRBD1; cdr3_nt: TGTGCCAGCAGCTTAGAACAGGGGAATTACGAGCAGTACTTC; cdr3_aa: CASSLEQGNYEQYF
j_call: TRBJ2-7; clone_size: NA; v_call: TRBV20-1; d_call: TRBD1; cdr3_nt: TGCAGTGGCGAACAGGGGTCTGCGCAGTACTTC; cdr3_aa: CSGEQGSAQYF
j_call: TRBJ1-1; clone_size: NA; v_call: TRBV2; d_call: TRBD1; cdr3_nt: TGTGCCAGCAGTGAATTAATCAGGGGGACTGAAGCTTTCTTT; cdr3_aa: CASSELIRGTEAFF
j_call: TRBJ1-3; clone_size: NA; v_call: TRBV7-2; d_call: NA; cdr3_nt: TGTGCCAGCAGCCAAAAGGGGCCGGGGGACACCATATATTTT; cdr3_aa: CASSQKGPGDTIYF
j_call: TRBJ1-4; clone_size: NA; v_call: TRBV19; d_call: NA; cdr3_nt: TGTGCCAGTACACGAAGGGCCGCAACTAATGAAAAACTGTTTTTT; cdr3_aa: CASTRRAATNEKLFF
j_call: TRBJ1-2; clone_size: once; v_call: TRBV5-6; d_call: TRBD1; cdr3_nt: TGTGCCAGCAGCCTTGGACAGGCCCCATATGGCTACACCTTC; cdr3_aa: CASSLGQAPYGYTF
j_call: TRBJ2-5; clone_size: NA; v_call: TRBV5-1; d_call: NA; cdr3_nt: TGCGCCAGCAGCTTGGGGAGGGCCGAAGAGACCCAGTACTTC; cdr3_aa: CASSLGRAEETQYF
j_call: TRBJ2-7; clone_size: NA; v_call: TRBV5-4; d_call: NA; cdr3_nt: TGTGCCAGCAGCTTGCCGGGACGGGGTGCCTACGAGCAGTACTTC; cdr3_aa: CASSLPGRGAYEQYF
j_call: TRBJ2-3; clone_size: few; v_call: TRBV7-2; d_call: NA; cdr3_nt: TGTGCCAGCAGTAGGAATGAGGCAGATACGCAGTATTTT; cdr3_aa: CASSRNEADTQYF
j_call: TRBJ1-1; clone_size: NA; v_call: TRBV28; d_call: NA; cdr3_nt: TGTGCCAGCAGTCCAGCCCCACAGGGCAACACTGAAGCTTTCTTT; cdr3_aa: CASSPAPQGNTEAFF
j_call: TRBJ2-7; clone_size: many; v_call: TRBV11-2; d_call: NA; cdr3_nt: TGTGCCAGCACCCAGAATATCGGCGGAACCTACGAGCAGTACTTC; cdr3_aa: CASTQNIGGTYEQYF
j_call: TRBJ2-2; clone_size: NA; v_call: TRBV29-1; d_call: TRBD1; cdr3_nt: TGCAGCGTTAAGGGGACAGGGACGTCCGGGGAGCTGTTTTTT; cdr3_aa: CSVKGTGTSGELFF
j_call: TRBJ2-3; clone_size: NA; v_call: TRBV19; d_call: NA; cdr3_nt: TGTGCCAGTAGTACAGCGGGAACGAGGGGGGATACGCAGTATTTT; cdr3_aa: CASSTAGTRGDTQYF
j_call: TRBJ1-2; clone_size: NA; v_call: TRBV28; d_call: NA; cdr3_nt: TGTGCCAGCAGTTTTGGCCGGGACCGGGGTAAAACCTTC; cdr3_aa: CASSFGRDRGKTF
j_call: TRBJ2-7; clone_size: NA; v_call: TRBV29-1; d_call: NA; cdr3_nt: TGCAGCGTCTCGCAGGGGCGAAACGTCTACGAGCAGTACTTC; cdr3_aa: CSVSQGRNVYEQYF
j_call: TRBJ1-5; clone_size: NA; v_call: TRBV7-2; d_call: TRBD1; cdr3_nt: TGTGCCAGCAGCTTTGTCGGGACAGGGGGCGATCAGCCCCAGCATTTT; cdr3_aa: CASSFVGTGGDQPQHF
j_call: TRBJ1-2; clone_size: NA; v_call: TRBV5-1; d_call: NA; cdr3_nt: TGCGCCAGCAGCAGAAACCATAGGGATCCAAACTATGGCTACACCTTC; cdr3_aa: CASSRNHRDPNYGYTF
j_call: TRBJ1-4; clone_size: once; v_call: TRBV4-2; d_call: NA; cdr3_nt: TGTGCCAGCAGCCAAGAGCGGGGGATAAAATCTAATGAAAAACTGTTTTTT; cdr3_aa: CASSQERGIKSNEKLFF
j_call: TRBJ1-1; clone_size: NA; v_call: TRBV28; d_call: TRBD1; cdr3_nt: TGTGCCAGTCTACGGACAGGGGGCGCGAGAACTGAAGCTTTCTTT; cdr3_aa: CASLRTGGARTEAFF
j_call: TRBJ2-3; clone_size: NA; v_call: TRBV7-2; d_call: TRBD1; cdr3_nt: TGTGCCAGCAGCTCCCCGTCCCACAGGGGGCGCGTCCCAGATACGCAGTATTTT; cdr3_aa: CASSSPSHRGRVPDTQYF
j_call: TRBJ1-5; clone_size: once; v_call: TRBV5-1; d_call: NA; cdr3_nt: TGCGCCAGCAGCTTGGTACTGGGTCAGCCCCAGCATTTT; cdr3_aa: CASSLVLGQPQHF
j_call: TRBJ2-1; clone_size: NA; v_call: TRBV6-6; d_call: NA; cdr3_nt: TGTGCCAGCAGTTACTCGCTGGGGTTCAGTGAGCAGTTCTTC; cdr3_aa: CASSYSLGFSEQFF
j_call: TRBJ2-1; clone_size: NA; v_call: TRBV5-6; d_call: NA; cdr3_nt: TGTGCCAGCAGCTTCTGGACCTACAATGAGCAGTTCTTC; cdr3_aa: CASSFWTYNEQFF
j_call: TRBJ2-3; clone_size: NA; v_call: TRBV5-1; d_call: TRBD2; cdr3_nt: TGCGCCAGCAGCACCGGACTAGCGGGAGGAGATACGCAGTATTTT; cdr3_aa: CASSTGLAGGDTQYF
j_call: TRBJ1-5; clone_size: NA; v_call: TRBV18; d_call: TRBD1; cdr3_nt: TGTGCCAGCTCAACACAGGGGAATAATCAGCCCCAGCATTTT; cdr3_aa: CASSTQGNNQPQHF
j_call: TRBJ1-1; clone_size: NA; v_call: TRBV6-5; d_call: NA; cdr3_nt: TGTGCCAGCCTCGACAGTTTGAACACTGAAGCTTTCTTT; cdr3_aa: CASLDSLNTEAFF